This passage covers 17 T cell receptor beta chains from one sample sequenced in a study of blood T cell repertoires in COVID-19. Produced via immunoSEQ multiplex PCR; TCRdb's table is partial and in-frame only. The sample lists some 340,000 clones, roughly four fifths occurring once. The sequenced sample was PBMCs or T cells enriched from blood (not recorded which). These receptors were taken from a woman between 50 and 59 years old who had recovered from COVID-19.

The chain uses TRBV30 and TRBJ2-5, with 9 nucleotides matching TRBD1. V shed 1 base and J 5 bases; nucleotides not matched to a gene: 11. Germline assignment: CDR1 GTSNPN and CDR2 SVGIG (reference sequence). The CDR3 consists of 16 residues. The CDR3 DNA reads TGTGCCTGGAGTGGGGGTTGGGGGACAGGGAGCGAGACCCAGTACTTC. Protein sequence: CAWSGGWGTGSETQYF. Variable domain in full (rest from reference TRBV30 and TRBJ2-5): SQTIHQWPATLVQPVGSPLSLECTVEGTSNPNLYWYRQAAGRGLQLLFYSVGIGQISSEVPQNLSASRPQDRQFILSSKKLLLSDSGFYLCAWSGGWGTGSETQYFGPGTRLLVL.

The CDR3 bases are TGTGCCAGCACCTACGACAGGGACAAGACCCAGTACTTC. Translation: CASTYDRDKTQYF. The chain joins TRBV7-2 to TRBJ2-5; TRBD1 matches at 7 bases. The CDR3 extends over 13 amino acids. V dropped 7 bases and J dropped 6; count of bases not matched to a gene: 8. The V gene's germline CDR1 is SGHTA and CDR2 FQGNSA.

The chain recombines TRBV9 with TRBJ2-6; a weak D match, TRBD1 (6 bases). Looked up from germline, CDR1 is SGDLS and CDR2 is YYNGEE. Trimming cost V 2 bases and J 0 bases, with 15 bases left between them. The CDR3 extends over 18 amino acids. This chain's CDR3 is CASSVLGRGSSGANVLTF. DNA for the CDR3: TGTGCCAGCAGCGTTCTGGGCAGGGGCTCCTCTGGGGCCAACGTCCTGACTTTC. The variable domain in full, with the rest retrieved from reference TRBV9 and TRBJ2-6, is DSGVTQTPKHLITATGQRVTLRCSPRSGDLSVYWYQQSLDQGLQFLIQYYNGEERAKGNILERFSAQQFPDLHSELNLSSLELGDSALYFCASSVLGRGSSGANVLTFGAGSRLTVL.

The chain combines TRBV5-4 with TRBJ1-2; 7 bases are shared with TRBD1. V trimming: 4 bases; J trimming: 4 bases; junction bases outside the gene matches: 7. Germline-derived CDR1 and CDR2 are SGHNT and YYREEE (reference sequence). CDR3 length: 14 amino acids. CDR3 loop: CASSETGTVYGYTF. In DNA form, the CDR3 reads TGTGCCAGCAGCGAAACCGGGACAGTCTATGGCTACACCTTC.

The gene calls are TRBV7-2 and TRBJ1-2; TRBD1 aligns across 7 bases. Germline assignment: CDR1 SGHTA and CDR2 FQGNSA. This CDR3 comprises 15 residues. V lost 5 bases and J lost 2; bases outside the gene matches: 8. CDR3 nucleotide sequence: TGTGCCAGCAGCCCAACTAGGACAGGCAACTATGGCTACACCTTC. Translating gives CASSPTRTGNYGYTF. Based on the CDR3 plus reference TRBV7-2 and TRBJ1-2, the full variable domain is GAGVSQSPSNKVTEKGKDVELRCDPISGHTALYWYRQSLGQGLEFLIYFQGNSAPDKSGLPSDRFSAERTGGSVSTLTIQRTQQEDSAVYLCASSPTRTGNYGYTFGSGTRLTVV.

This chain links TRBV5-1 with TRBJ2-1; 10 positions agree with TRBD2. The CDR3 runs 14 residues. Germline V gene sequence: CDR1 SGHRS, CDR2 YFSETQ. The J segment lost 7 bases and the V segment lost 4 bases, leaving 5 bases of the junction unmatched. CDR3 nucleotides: TGCGCCAGCAGCGACAGCGGGGGGGCGAATGAGCAGTTCTTC. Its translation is CASSDSGGANEQFF. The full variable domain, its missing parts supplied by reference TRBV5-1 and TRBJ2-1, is KAGVTQTPRYLIKTRGQQVTLSCSPISGHRSVSWYQQTPGQGLQFLFEYFSETQRNKGNFPGRFSGRQFSNSRSEMNVSTLELGDSALYLCASSDSGGANEQFFGPGTRLTVL.

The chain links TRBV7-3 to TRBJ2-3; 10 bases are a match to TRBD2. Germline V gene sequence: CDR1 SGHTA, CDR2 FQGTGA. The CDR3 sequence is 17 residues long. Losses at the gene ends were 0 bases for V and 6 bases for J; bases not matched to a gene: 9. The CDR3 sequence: CASSLTGLAGGGDTQYF. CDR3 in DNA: TGTGCCAGCAGCTTAACCGGTTTAGCGGGAGGAGGGGATACGCAGTATTTT. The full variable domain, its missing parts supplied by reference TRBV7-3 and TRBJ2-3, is GAGVSQTPSNKVTEKGKYVELRCDPISGHTALYWYRQSLGQGPEFLIYFQGTGAADDSGLPNDRFFAVRPEGSVSTLKIQRTERGDSAVYLCASSLTGLAGGGDTQYFGPGTRLTVL.

This CDR3 reads CASSFAGGLAGPQQYF. The DNA of the CDR3 is TGTGCCAGCAGCTTCGCGGGGGGACTAGCGGGCCCCCAGCAGTACTTC. The rearrangement joins TRBV7-9 to TRBJ2-7; 12 bases align to TRBD2. This CDR3 contains 16 residues. The germline gives CDR1 SEHNR, CDR2 FQNEAQ (reference sequence). Germline trimming cut 3 bases from V and 8 bases from J; bases unmatched to any gene: 11.

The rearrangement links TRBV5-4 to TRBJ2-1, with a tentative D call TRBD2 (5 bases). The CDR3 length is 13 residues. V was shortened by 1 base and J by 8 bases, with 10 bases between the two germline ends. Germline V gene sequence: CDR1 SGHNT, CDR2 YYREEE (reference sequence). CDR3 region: CASSLTLAHEQFF. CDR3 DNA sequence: TGTGCCAGCAGCTTGACCCTAGCCCATGAGCAGTTCTTC.

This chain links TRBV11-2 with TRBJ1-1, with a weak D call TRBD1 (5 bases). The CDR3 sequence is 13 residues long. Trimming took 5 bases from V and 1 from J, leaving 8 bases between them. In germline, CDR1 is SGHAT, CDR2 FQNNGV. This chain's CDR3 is CASSVRENTEAFF. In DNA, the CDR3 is TGTGCCAGCAGCGTCAGGGAGAACACTGAAGCTTTCTTT.

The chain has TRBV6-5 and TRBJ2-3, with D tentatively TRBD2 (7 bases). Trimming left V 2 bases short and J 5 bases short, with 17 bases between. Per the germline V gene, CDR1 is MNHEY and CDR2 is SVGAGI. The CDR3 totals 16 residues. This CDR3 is CASSYGGGGLGDTQYF. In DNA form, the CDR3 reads TGTGCCAGCAGTTACGGGGGGGGCGGACTTGGAGATACGCAGTATTTT.

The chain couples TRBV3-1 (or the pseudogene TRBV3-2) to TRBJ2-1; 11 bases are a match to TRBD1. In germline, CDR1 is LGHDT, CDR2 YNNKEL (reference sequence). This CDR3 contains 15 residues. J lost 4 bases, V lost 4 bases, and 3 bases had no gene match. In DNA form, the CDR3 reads TGTGCCAGCAGCCCCGGGACAGGGGGGTACAATGAGCAGTTCTTC. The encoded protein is CASSPGTGGYNEQFF.

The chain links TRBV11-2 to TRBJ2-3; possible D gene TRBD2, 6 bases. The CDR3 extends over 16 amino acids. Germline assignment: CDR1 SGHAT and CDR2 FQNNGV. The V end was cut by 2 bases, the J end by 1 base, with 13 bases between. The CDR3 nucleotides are TGTGCCAGCAGCTTACTGCGGGGCAGAGGCACAGATACGCAGTATTTT. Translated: CASSLLRGRGTDTQYF.

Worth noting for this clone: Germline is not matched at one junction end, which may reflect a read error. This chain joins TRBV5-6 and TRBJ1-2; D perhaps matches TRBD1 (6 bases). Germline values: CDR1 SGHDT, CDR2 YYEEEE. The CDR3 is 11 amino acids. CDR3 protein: CASSRDKPLVF. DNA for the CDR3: TGTGCCAGCAGCCGGGACAAACCCTTAGTTTTC.

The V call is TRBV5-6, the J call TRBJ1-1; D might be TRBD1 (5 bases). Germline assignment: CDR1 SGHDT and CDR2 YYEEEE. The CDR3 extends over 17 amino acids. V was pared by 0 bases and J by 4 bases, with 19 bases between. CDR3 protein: CASSLGTPILGRTEAFF. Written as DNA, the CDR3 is TGTGCCAGCAGCTTGGGGACACCCATCCTAGGGCGCACTGAAGCTTTCTTT.

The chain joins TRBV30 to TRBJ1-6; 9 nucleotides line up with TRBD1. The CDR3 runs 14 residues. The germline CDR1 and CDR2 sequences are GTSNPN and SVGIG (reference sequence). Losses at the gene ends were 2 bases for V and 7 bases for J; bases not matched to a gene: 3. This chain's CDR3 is CAWSRDRVNSPLHF. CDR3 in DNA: TGTGCCTGGAGTAGGGACAGGGTCAATTCACCCCTCCACTTT.

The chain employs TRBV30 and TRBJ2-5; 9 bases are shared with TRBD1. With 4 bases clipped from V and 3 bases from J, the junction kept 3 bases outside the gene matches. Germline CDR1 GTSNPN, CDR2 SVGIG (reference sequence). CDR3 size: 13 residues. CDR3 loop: CAWMGQGKETQYF. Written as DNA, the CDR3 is TGTGCCTGGATGGGACAGGGCAAAGAGACCCAGTACTTC.